The present TCR beta chain was sequenced within a study of read filtering for tumor transcriptome and immune sequencing. For the study at large: R-ISS stage counts were under 10 for I, roughly 15 for II, six or seven for III. Per sample, TCR-region reads ranged about 4 to 10.27 million by IR-seq, about 75 to 1,300 by RNA-seq. Findings of the study overall: Compared with RNA-seq, IR-seq gave much higher clonotype depth and reliability.

Molecular barcoded adaptors covering alpha/delta and beta/gamma chains were used on 400 ng RNA. A single record per CDR3 protein comes from TCRdb applying MiXCR to the reads. This sample has some 120,000 distinct CDR3 sequences, with about an eighth found just once. Germline CDR1 LGHDT, CDR2 YNNKEL (reference sequence). The CDR3 runs to 14 residues. Trimming removed 7 bases at V and 1 base at J, with 12 bases between. This clonotype was observed at least ten times. Its antigen is unidentified. The origin of this receptor is a donor aged 40 or over with multiple myeloma. This chain connects TRBV3-1 to TRBJ2-3; no firm D call. The sequenced sample consisted of a population of CD138-negative cells sorted from bone marrow. The CDR3 here is CASTLRSRTDTQYF. The CDR3 region has the DNA TGTGCCAGCACTTTACGATCTCGCACAGATACGCAGTATTTT.